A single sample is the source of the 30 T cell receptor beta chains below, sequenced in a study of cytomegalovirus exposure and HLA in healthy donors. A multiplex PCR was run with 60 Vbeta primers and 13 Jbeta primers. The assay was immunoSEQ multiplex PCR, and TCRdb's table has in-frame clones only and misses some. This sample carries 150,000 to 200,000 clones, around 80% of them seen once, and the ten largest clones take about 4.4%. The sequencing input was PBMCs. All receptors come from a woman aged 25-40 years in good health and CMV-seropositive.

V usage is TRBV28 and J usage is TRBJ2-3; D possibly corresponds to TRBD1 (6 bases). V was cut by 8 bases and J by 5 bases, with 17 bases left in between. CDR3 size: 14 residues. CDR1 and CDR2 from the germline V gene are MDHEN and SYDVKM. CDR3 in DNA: TGTGCCAGCGCTAAAGGGGGATCAGAAGATACGCAGTATTTT. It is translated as CASAKGGSEDTQYF.

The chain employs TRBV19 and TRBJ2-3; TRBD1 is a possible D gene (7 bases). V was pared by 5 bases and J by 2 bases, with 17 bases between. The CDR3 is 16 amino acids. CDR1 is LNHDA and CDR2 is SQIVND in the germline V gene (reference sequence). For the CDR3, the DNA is TGTGCCAGTAGTGTCGACAGGGACTCTCTCACAGATACGCAGTATTTT. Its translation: CASSVDRDSLTDTQYF. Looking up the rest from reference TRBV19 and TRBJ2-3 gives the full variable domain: DGGITQSPKYLFRKEGQNVTLSCEQNLNHDAMYWYRQDPGQGLRLIYYSQIVNDFQKGDIAEGYSVSREKKESFPLTVTSAQKNPTAFYLCASSVDRDSLTDTQYFGPGTRLTVL.

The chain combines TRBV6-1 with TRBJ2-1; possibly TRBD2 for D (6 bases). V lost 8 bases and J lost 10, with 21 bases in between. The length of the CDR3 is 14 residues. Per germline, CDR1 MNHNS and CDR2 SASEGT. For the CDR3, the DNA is TGTGCCAGCGGGTGGGCAGTCGGAGGAGGGGAGCAGTTCTTC. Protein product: CASGWAVGGGEQFF.

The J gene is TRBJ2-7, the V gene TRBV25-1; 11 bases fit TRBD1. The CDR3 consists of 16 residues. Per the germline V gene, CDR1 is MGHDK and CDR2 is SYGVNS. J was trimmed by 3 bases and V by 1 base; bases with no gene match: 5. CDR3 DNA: TGTGCCAGCAGTGAATCGGGGACAGGGGGTTTCTACGAGCAGTACTTC. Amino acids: CASSESGTGGFYEQYF.

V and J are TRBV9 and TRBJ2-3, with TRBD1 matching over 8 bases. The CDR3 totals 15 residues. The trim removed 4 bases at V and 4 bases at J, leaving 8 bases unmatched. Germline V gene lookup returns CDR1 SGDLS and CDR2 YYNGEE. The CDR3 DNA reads TGTGCCAGCAGCCGAAACAGGGGGGTAGCAGATACGCAGTATTTT. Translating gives CASSRNRGVADTQYF.

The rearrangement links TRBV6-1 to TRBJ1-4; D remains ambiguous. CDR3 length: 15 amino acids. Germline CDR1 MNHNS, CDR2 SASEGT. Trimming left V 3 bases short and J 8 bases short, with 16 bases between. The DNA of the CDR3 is TGTGCCAGCAGTGAGTTAGCGGGGTTTGGGGAAAAACTGTTTTTT. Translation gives CASSELAGFGEKLFF.

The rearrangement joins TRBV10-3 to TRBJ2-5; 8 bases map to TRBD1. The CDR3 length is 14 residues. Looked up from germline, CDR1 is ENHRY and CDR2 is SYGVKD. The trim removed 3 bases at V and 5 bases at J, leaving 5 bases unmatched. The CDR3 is CAISEPTGGETQYF. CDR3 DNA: TGTGCCATCAGTGAACCAACAGGGGGGGAGACCCAGTACTTC.

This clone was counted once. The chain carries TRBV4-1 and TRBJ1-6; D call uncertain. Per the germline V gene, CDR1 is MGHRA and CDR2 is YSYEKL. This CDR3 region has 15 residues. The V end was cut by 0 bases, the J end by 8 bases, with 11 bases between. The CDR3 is CASSQDRHGDSPLHF. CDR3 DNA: TGCGCCAGCAGCCAAGATCGCCACGGGGATTCACCCCTCCACTTT.

CDR3 DNA sequence: TGTGCCAGCAGCCCGACAATCGTAAGGGGGGGGTACGAGCAGTACTTC. Its translation: CASSPTIVRGGYEQYF. The chain combines TRBV4-2 with TRBJ2-7, with D perhaps TRBD2 (7 bases). V lost 4 bases and J 4 bases, leaving 20 bases between the germline ends. Germline V gene lookup returns CDR1 LGHNA and CDR2 YNFKEQ. The CDR3 runs to 16 residues.

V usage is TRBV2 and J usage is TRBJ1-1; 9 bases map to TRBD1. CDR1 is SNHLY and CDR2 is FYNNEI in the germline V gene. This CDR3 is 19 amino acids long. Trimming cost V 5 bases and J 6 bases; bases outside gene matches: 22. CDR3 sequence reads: CASSSRVYRTGALSSEAFF. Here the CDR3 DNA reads TGTGCCAGCAGTTCTCGGGTCTATAGGACAGGGGCCTTATCGTCTGAAGCTTTCTTT.

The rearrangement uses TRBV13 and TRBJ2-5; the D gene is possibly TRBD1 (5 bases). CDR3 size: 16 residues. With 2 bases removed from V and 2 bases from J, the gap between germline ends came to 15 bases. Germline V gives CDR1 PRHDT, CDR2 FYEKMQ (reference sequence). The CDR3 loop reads CASSLRAGLRQETQYF. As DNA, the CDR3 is TGTGCCAGCAGCTTAAGGGCAGGGCTAAGACAAGAGACCCAGTACTTC. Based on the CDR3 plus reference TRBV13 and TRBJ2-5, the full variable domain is AAGVIQSPRHLIKEKRETATLKCYPIPRHDTVYWYQQGPGQDPQFLISFYEKMQSDKGSIPDRFSAQQFSDYHSELNMSSLELGDSALYFCASSLRAGLRQETQYFGPGTRLLVL.

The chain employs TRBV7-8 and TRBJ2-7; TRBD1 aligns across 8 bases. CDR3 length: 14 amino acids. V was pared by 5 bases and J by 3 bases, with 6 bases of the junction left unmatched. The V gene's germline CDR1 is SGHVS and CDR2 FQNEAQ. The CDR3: CASSPYRGIYEQYF. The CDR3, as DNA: TGTGCCAGCAGCCCTTACAGGGGGATCTACGAGCAGTACTTC.

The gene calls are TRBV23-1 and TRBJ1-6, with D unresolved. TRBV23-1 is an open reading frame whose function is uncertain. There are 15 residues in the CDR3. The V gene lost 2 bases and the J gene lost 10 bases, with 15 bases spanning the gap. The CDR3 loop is CASSQRSARRSPLHF. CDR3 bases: TGCGCCAGCAGTCAACGAAGCGCGCGGCGGTCACCCCTCCACTTT.

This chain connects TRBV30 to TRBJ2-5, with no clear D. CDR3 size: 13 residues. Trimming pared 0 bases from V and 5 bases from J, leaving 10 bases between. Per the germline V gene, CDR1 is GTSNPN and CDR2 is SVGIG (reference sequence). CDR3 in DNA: TGTGCCTGGAGTGTACTGTCCGGGGAGACCCAGTACTTC. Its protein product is CAWSVLSGETQYF.

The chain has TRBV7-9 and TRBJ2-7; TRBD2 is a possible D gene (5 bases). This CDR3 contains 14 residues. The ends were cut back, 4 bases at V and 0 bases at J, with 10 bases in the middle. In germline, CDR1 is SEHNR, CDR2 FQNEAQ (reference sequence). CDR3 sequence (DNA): TGTGCCAGCAGCTCGGGGTCCGTCTCCTACGAGCAGTACTTC. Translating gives CASSSGSVSYEQYF.

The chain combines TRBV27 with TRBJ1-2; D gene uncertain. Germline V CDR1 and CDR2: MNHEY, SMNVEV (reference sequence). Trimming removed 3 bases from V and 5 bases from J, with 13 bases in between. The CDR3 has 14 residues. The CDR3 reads CASSLLGQDYGYTF. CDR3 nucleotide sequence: TGTGCCAGCAGTTTGTTAGGTCAGGATTATGGCTACACCTTC.

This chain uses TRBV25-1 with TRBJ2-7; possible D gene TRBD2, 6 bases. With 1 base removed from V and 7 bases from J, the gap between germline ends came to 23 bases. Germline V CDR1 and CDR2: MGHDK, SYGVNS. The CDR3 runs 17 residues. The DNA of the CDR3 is TGTGCCAGCAGTGAATGGGGGGACCGCAACGTCATAAGAGAGCAGTACTTC. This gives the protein CASSEWGDRNVIREQYF.

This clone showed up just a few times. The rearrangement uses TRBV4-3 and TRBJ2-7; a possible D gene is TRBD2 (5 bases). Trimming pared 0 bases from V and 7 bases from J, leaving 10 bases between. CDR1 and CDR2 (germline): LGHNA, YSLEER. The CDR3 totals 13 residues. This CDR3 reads CASSQDARTEQYF. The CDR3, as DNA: TGCGCCAGCAGCCAAGATGCAAGGACTGAGCAGTACTTC.

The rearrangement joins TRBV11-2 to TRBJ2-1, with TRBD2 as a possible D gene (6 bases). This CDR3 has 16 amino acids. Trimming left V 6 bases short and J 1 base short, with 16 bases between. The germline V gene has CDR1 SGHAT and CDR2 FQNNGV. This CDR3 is CASRLTGTSSYNEQFF. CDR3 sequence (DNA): TGTGCCAGCAGGTTAACCGGGACTTCTTCCTACAATGAGCAGTTCTTC.

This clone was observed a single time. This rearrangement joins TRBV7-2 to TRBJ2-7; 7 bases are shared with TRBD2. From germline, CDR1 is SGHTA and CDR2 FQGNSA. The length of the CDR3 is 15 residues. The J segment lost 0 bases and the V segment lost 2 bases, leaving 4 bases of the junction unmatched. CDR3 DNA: TGTGCCAGCAGCTTATATGGGACTACCTCCTACGAGCAGTACTTC. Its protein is CASSLYGTTSYEQYF.

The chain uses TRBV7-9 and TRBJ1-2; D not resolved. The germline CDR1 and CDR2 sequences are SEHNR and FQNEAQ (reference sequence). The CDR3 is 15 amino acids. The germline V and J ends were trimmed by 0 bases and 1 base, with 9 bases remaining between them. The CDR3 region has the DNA TGTGCCAGCAGCTTAGCGCGGCAACTTAACTATGGCTACACCTTC. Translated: CASSLARQLNYGYTF.

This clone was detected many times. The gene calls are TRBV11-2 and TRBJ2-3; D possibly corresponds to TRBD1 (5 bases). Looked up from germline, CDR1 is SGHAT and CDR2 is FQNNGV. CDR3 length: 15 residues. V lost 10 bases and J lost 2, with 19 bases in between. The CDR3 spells CAIRDRDKFTDTQYF. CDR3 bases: TGTGCCATAAGAGACAGAGACAAATTCACAGATACGCAGTATTTT.

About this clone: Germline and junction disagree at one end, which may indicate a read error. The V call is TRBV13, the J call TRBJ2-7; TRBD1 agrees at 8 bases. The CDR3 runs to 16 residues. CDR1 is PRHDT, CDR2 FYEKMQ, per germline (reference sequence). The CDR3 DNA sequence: TGTGCCAGCAGCCTAGGGACAGGACTCACTCCCTACGAGCAGTACTTC. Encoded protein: CASSLGTGLTPYEQYF.

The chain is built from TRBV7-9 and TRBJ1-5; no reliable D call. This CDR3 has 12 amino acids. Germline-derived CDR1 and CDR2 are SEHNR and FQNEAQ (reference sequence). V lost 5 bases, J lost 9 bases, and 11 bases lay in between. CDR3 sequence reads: CASSPDERPQHF. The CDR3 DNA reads TGTGCCAGCAGCCCTGACGAGCGGCCCCAGCATTTT.

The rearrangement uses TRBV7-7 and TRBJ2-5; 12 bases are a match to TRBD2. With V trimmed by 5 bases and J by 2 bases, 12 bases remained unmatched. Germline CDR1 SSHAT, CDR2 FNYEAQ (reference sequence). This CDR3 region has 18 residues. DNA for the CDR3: TGTGCCAGCAGCCTCCGGGGGCTAGCGGGAGGGAGGCAAGAGACCCAGTACTTC. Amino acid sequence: CASSLRGLAGGRQETQYF.

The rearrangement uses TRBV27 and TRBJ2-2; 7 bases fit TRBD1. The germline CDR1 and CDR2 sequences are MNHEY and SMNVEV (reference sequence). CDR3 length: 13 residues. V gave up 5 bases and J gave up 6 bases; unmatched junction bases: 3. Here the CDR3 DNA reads TGTGCCAGCAGTCCAACAGGGGCCGGGGAGCTGTTTTTT. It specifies CASSPTGAGELFF.

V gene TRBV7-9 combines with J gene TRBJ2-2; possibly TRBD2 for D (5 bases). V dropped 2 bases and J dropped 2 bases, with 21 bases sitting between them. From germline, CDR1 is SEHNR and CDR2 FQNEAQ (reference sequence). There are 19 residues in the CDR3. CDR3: CASSLSLGFGRDNTGELFF. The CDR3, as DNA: TGTGCCAGCAGCTTAAGCCTTGGATTCGGACGGGATAACACCGGGGAGCTGTTTTTT.

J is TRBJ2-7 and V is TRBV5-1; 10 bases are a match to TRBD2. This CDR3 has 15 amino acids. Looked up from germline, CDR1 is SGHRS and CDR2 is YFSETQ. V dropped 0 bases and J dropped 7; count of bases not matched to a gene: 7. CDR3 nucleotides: TGCGCCAGCAGCTTGGTTAGCGGGGGGCCAGAAGAGCAGTACTTC. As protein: CASSLVSGGPEEQYF.

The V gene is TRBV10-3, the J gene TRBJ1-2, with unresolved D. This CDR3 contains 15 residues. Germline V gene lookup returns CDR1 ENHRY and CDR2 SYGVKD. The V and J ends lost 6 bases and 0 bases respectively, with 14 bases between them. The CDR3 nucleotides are TGTGCCATCAGCGAGCAGGAGGGAGCTAACTATGGCTACACCTTC. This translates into CAISEQEGANYGYTF.

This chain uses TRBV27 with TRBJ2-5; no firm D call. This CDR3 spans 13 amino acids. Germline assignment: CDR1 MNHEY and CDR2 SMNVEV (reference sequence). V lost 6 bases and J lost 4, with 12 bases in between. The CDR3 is CASRTEVGETQYF. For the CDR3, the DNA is TGTGCCAGCAGAACCGAGGTTGGAGAGACCCAGTACTTC.